This TCR beta chain was recorded in a study of blood T cell repertoires in COVID-19. Overall study: The analysed material was cDNA or gDNA that came from T cells, B-cell-depleted T cells, or PBMCs.

Recruits, aged roughly 18 to 89 years, lived in some 25 US areas. Participants' own reports of clinical history determined their cohort assignment. Trimming took off 1 base at V and 5 bases at J, with 11 bases between the two ends. The CDR3 loop spans 13 amino acids. CDR1 and CDR2 (germline): SQVTM, ANQGSEA. Profiling relied on immunoSEQ multiplex PCR, and the TCRdb table lists in-frame clones only, not all of them. The sample has approximately 160,000 clones; 80% to 90% are singletons. This chain links TRBV29-1 with TRBJ1-2; D gene unclear. The clonotype was recovered from a man in his fifties or sixties who had recovered from COVID-19. Material for sequencing was PBMCs or T cells enriched from blood (not recorded which). The CDR3 reads CSVEGARGYGYTF. CDR3 nucleotides: TGCAGCGTTGAAGGGGCCCGCGGGTATGGCTACACCTTC. The variable domain in full, with the rest retrieved from reference TRBV29-1 and TRBJ1-2, is SAVISQKPSRDICQRGTSLTIQCQVDSQVTMMFWYRQQPGQSLTLIATANQGSEATYESGFVIDKFPISRPNLTFSTLTVSNMSPEDSSIYLCSVEGARGYGYTFGSGTRLTVV.